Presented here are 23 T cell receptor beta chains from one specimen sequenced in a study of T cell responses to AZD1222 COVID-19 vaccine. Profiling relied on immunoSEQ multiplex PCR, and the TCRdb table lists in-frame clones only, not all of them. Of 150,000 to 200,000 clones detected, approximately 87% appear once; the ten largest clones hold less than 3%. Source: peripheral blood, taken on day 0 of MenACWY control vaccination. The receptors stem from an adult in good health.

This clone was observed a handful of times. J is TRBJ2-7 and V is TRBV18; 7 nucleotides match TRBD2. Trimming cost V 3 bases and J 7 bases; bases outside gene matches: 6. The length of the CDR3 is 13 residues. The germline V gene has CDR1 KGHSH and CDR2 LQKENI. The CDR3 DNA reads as TGTGCCAGCTCACCCCAACTAGCGCGAGAGCAGTACTTC. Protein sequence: CASSPQLAREQYF.

The CDR3 nucleotides are TGTGCCAGCAGCCGAGGACGAGACCGGGGAGATACGCAGTATTTT. As protein: CASSRGRDRGDTQYF. This chain links TRBV5-4 with TRBJ2-3; D might be TRBD2 (5 bases). Deletions cut 4 bases from V and 5 bases from J, with 17 bases between. The CDR3 is made up of 15 amino acids. CDR1 is SGHNT and CDR2 is YYREEE in the germline V gene (reference sequence).

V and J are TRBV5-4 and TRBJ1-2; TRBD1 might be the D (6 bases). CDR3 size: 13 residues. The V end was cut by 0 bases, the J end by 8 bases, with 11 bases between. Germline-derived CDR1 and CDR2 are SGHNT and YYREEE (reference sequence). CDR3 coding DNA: TGTGCCAGCAGCTTGGCGGGGGGGCAAGGCTACACCTTC. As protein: CASSLAGGQGYTF.

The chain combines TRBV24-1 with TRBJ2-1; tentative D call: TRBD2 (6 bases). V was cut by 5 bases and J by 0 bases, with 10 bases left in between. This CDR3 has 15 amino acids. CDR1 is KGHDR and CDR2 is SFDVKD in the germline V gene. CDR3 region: CATSVGGSSYNEQFF. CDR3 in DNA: TGTGCCACCAGTGTCGGGGGAAGCTCCTACAATGAGCAGTTCTTC.

The CDR3 region is CASSPWGRTGTYEQYF. For the CDR3, the DNA is TGTGCCAGCAGCCCCTGGGGGAGGACAGGGACCTACGAGCAGTACTTC. This sequence joins TRBV11-2 and TRBJ2-7; TRBD1 agrees at 8 bases. The germline V gene has CDR1 SGHAT and CDR2 FQNNGV. V trimming: 5 bases; J trimming: 2 bases; junction bases outside the gene matches: 11. The CDR3 length is 16 residues.

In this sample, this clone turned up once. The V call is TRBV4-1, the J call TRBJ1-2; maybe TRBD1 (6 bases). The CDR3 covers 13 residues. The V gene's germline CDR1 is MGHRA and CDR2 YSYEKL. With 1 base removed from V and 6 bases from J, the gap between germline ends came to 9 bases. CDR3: CASSQGAGDGYTF. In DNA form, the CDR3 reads TGCGCCAGCAGCCAAGGGGCAGGGGATGGCTACACCTTC.

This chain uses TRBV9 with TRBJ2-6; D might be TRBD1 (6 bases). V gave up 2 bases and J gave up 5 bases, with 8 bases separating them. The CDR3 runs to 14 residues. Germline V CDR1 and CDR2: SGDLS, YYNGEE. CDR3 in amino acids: CASSVQGRANVLTF. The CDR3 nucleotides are TGTGCCAGCAGCGTCCAGGGGCGGGCCAACGTCCTGACTTTC.

The CDR3 nucleotides read TGTGCCAGCAGTGAACGGGGACAGGGCGGGACTGAAGCTTTCTTT. Translation: CASSERGQGGTEAFF. The chain links TRBV6-1 to TRBJ1-1; TRBD1 matches at 9 bases. CDR1 and CDR2 (germline): MNHNS, SASEGT. The CDR3 runs to 15 residues. Germline trimming cut 2 bases from V and 5 bases from J; bases unmatched to any gene: 6.

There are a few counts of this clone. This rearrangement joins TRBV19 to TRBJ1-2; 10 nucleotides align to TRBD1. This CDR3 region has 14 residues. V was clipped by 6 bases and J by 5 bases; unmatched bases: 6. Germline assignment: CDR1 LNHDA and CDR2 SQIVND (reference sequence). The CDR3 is CASRGQGEWYGYTF. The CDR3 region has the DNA TGTGCCAGTAGAGGACAGGGGGAATGGTATGGCTACACCTTC.

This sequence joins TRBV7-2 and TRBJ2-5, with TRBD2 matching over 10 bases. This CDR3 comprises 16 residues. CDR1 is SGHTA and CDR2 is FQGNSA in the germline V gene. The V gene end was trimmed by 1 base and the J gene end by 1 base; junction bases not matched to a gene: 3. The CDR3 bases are TGTGCCAGCAGCTTAGGGAGCGGGGGGGGCCAAGAGACCCAGTACTTC. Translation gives CASSLGSGGGQETQYF.

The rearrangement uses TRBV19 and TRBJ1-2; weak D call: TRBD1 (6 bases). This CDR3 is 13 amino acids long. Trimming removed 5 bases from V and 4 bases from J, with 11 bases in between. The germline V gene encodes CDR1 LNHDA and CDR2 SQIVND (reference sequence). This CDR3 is CASSEQGGYGYTF. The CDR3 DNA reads TGTGCCAGTAGTGAACAGGGAGGCTATGGCTACACCTTC. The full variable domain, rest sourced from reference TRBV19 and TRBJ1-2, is DGGITQSPKYLFRKEGQNVTLSCEQNLNHDAMYWYRQDPGQGLRLIYYSQIVNDFQKGDIAEGYSVSREKKESFPLTVTSAQKNPTAFYLCASSEQGGYGYTFGSGTRLTVV.

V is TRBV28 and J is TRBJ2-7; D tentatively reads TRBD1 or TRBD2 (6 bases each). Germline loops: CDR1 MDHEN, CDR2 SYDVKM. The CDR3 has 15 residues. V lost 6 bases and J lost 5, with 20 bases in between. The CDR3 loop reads CASSYSLRGRDEQYF. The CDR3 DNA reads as TGTGCCAGCAGCTACTCCCTCCGGGGGCGGGACGAGCAGTACTTC.

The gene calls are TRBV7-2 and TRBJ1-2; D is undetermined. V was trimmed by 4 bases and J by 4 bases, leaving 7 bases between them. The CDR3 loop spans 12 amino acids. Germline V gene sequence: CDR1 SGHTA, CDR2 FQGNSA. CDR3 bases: TGTGCCAGCAGCTGGAGCAGCTATGGCTACACCTTC. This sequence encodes CASSWSSYGYTF. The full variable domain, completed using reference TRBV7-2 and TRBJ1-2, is GAGVSQSPSNKVTEKGKDVELRCDPISGHTALYWYRQSLGQGLEFLIYFQGNSAPDKSGLPSDRFSAERTGGSVSTLTIQRTQQEDSAVYLCASSWSSYGYTFGSGTRLTVV.

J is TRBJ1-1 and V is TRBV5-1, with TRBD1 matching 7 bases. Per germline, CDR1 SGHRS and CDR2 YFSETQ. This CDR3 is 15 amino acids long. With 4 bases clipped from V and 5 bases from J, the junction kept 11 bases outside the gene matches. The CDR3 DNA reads TGCGCCAGCAGCCTCGAGGACAGGTGGAGGACTGAAGCTTTCTTT. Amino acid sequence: CASSLEDRWRTEAFF.

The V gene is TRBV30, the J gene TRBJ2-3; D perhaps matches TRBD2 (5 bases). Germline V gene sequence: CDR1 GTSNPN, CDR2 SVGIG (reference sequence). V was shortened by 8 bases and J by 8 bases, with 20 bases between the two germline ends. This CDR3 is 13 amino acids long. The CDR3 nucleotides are TGTGCCAGCACCCGATCTAGGAGGTCTACGCAGTATTTT. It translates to CASTRSRRSTQYF.

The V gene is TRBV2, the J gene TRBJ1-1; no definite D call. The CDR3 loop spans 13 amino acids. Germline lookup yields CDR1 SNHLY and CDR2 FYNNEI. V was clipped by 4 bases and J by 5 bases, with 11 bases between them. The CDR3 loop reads CASSAWGETEAFF. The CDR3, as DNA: TGTGCCAGCAGTGCGTGGGGAGAGACTGAAGCTTTCTTT.

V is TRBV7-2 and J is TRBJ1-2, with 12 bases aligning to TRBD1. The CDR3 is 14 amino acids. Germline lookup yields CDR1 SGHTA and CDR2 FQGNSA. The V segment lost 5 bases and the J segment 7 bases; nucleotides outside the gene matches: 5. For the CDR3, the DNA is TGTGCCAGCAGCAGGGGACAGGGGGCGGGTGGCTACACCTTC. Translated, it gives CASSRGQGAGGYTF.

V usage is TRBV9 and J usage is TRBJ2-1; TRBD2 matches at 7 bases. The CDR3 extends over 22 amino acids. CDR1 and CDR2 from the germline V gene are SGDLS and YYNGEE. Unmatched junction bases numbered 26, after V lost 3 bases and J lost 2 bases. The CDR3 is CASSGGVLPGPNQRGAYNEQFF. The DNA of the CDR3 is TGTGCCAGCAGCGGAGGAGTGTTACCGGGTCCTAACCAGCGGGGAGCCTACAATGAGCAGTTCTTC.

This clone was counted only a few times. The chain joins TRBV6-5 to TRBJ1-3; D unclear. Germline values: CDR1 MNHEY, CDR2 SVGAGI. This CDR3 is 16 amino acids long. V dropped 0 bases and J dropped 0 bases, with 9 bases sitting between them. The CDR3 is CASSYSKRSSGNTIYF. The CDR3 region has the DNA TGTGCCAGCAGTTACTCGAAGAGGAGCTCTGGAAACACCATATATTTT.

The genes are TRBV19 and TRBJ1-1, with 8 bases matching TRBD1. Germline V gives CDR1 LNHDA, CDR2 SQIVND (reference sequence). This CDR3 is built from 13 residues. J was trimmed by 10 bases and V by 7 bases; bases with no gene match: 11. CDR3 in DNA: TGTGCCAGTACCAAAACGAGACAGGGGATAGCTTTCTTT. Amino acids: CASTKTRQGIAFF.

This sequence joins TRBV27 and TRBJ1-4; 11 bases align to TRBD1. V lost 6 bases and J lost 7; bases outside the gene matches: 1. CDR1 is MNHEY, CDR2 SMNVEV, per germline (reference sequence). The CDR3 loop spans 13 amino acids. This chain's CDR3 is CASRGQGGEKLFF. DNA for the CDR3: TGTGCCAGCAGGGGACAGGGGGGTGAAAAACTGTTTTTT.

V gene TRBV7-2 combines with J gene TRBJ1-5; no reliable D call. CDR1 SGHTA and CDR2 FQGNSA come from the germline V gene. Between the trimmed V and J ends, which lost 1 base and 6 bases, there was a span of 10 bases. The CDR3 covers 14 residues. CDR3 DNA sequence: TGTGCCAGCAGCTTAGTTTGGGAAGGTCAGCCCCAGCATTTT. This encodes CASSLVWEGQPQHF.

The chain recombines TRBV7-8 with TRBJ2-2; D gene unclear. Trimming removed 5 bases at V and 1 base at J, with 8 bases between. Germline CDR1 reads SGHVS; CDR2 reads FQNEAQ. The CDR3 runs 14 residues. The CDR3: CASSRRLNTGELFF. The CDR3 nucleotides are TGTGCCAGCAGCCGTCGACTGAACACCGGGGAGCTGTTTTTT.